These 18 T cell receptor beta chains originate from one sample sequenced in a study of response to subunit inactivated influenza vaccine (dated by TCRdb to between 2018 and 2020). The method behind the library was RT-PCR. The instrument given in TCRdb is Illumina HiSeq 2500. TCRdb redid the processing of the public reads, applying fastp at Q25 and MiXCR, and retained in-frame beta chains. Rows merge per CDR3 protein into single entries with the most common DNA and genes. The sample table records approximately 500,000 distinct CDR3 sequences; less than 15% of these occur just once. The ten largest account for around 10% of the sample. Sequences were derived from PBMCs from blood, sampled 11 to 12 days after vaccination. These receptors all come from a man aged 45-65 years who received an inactivated influenza vaccine. Donor details come from another sample of the same person, matched by shared clones.

This clonotype was detected ten times or more. The chain combines TRBV4-1 with TRBJ2-7; D possibly corresponds to TRBD1 (5 bases). Per germline, CDR1 MGHRA and CDR2 YSYEKL. Trimming pared 0 bases from V and 1 base from J, leaving 7 bases between. The CDR3 sequence is 14 residues long. CDR3 DNA: TGCGCCAGCAGCCAAGACAGGGTTTCCTACGAGCAGTACTTC. Amino acid sequence: CASSQDRVSYEQYF.

This clonotype was observed at least ten times. The chain employs TRBV28 and TRBJ2-1; D perhaps matches TRBD2 (6 bases). Germline CDR1 reads MDHEN; CDR2 reads SYDVKM. Trimming cost V 7 bases and J 8 bases, with 18 bases left between them. CDR3 length: 14 residues. The CDR3 nucleotides are TGTGCCAGCAAGCCCCTGCACGGGAGTCATGAGCAGTTCTTC. This encodes CASKPLHGSHEQFF.

V and J are TRBV5-1 and TRBJ2-2; TRBD1 or TRBD2 may be the D gene (5 bases each). The CDR3 is 15 amino acids. V was shortened by 3 bases and J by 3 bases, with 12 bases between the two germline ends. Germline loops: CDR1 SGHRS, CDR2 YFSETQ. The CDR3: CASSSSVGDTGELFF. The DNA of the CDR3 is TGCGCCAGCAGCTCCTCCGTGGGGGACACCGGGGAGCTGTTTTTT.

This clonotype occurred many times. This chain links TRBV12-3 or TRBV12-4 with TRBJ2-7, with D possibly matching TRBD2 (6 bases). The CDR3 length is 18 residues. V gave up 2 bases and J gave up 4 bases, with 24 bases separating them. In nucleotides, the CDR3 is TGTGCCAGCAGTTTACGCGCCCTTATGGATCGAGGGACTTACGAGCAGTACTTC. Encoded protein: CASSLRALMDRGTYEQYF.

This clonotype appeared many times. This chain connects TRBV28 to TRBJ1-6; 8 nucleotides agree with TRBD1. Trimming removed 3 bases from V and 8 bases from J; junction bases left unmatched: 6. This CDR3 region has 15 residues. CDR1 and CDR2 (germline): MDHEN, SYDVKM. The CDR3 nucleotides read TGTGCCAGCAGTTTCCGGGACAGGAGATATTCACCCCTCCACTTT. It yields the protein CASSFRDRRYSPLHF.

The V and J genes are TRBV28 and TRBJ2-2; D unclear. V lost 2 bases and J 4 bases, leaving 5 bases between the germline ends. In germline, CDR1 is MDHEN, CDR2 SYDVKM. The CDR3 sequence is 13 residues long. This chain's CDR3 is CASSLTPTGELFF. The DNA for the CDR3 is TGTGCCAGCAGTTTAACGCCCACCGGGGAGCTGTTTTTT.

This clonotype was recorded many times. V usage is TRBV19 and J usage is TRBJ2-7; possible D gene TRBD1, 6 bases. The CDR3 has 13 amino acids. Germline-derived CDR1 and CDR2 are LNHDA and SQIVND (reference sequence). The ends were cut back, 4 bases at V and 2 bases at J, with 9 bases in the middle. The CDR3 region is CASSRDIAYEQYF. As DNA, the CDR3 is TGTGCCAGTAGTAGGGACATAGCCTACGAGCAGTACTTC.

This clonotype was seen a few times. The genes are TRBV4-2 and TRBJ2-1; 11 nucleotides match TRBD2. Unmatched junction bases numbered 2, after V lost 1 base and J lost 6 bases. CDR1 and CDR2 from the germline V gene are LGHNA and YNFKEQ. The CDR3 spans 15 residues. The CDR3 DNA reads as TGTGCCAGCAGCCAAGGTAGCGGGAGGGGCAATGAGCAGTTCTTC. Translating it yields CASSQGSGRGNEQFF.

This clonotype was seen only a few times. This chain connects TRBV20-1 to TRBJ2-3; D gene unclear. The CDR3 runs 14 residues. Germline-derived CDR1 and CDR2 are DFQATT and SNEGSKA (reference sequence). V lost 0 bases and J 5 bases, leaving 12 bases between the germline ends. The CDR3: CSARDHNVGDTQYF. The CDR3 coding sequence is TGCAGTGCTAGAGATCATAATGTCGGAGATACGCAGTATTTT.

The V call is TRBV7-2, the J call TRBJ2-1; perhaps TRBD2 as D (6 bases). Trimming left V 4 bases short and J 0 bases short, with 10 bases between. The CDR3 loop spans 15 amino acids. Germline V CDR1 and CDR2: SGHTA, FQGNSA. DNA of the CDR3: TGTGCCAGCAGCTCAGCCGGGAGCTCCTACAATGAGCAGTTCTTC. It specifies CASSSAGSSYNEQFF.

This clonotype was picked up many times. This chain connects TRBV7-9 to TRBJ2-1, with TRBD2 matching 8 bases. Germline trimming cut 4 bases from V and 0 bases from J; bases unmatched to any gene: 5. Looked up from germline, CDR1 is SEHNR and CDR2 is FQNEAQ (reference sequence). The CDR3 spans 16 residues. The CDR3 protein is CASSYGLAFSYNEQFF. DNA of the CDR3: TGTGCCAGCAGCTACGGACTAGCTTTCTCCTACAATGAGCAGTTCTTC.

This clonotype was counted ten times or more. This chain connects TRBV12-3 or TRBV12-4 to TRBJ1-4, with D perhaps TRBD1 (6 bases). The CDR3 spans 15 residues. The V and J ends lost 6 bases and 0 bases respectively, with 11 bases between them. The DNA for the CDR3 is TGTGCCAGCAGCAGACAGGTTACAACTAATGAAAAACTGTTTTTT. It codes for CASSRQVTTNEKLFF.

This chain uses TRBV12-3 or TRBV12-4 with TRBJ1-4, with 8 bases identical to TRBD1. The CDR3 runs 16 residues. V was pared by 5 bases and J by 8 bases, with 13 bases of the junction left unmatched. CDR3: CASSPIGQGGWEKLFF. CDR3 in DNA: TGTGCCAGCAGTCCCATCGGACAGGGAGGGTGGGAAAAACTGTTTTTT.

This clonotype was seen at least ten times. The chain joins TRBV4-1 to TRBJ1-6; 11 bases are a match to TRBD1. CDR1 is MGHRA, CDR2 YSYEKL, per germline. J lost 3 bases, V lost 1 base, and 2 bases had no gene match. The CDR3 covers 17 residues. Written as DNA, the CDR3 is TGCGCCAGCAGCCAAGTTGGGACAGGGGGCTATAATTCACCCCTCCACTTT. This sequence encodes CASSQVGTGGYNSPLHF.

This sequence joins TRBV4-1 and TRBJ2-5, with D maybe TRBD2 (6 bases). The germline gives CDR1 MGHRA, CDR2 YSYEKL. The CDR3 runs 16 residues. V lost 1 base and J 3 bases, leaving 15 bases between the germline ends. The CDR3, as DNA: TGCGCCAGCAGCCAAGTAGGCGAGGGACTGGAAGAGACCCAGTACTTC. This gives the protein CASSQVGEGLEETQYF.

The rearrangement links TRBV4-3 to TRBJ2-3; D is perhaps TRBD2 (5 bases). The germline V gene encodes CDR1 LGHNA and CDR2 YSLEER. The CDR3 consists of 13 residues. Trimming removed 4 bases from V and 5 bases from J, with 10 bases in between. DNA for the CDR3: TGCGCCAGCAGCCCCAACCGGGAAGATACGCAGTATTTT. It codes for CASSPNREDTQYF.

The chain links TRBV28 to TRBJ2-2; TRBD2 is a possible D gene (6 bases). This CDR3 region has 14 residues. Germline V gives CDR1 MDHEN, CDR2 SYDVKM. Trimming pared 5 bases from V and 4 bases from J, leaving 11 bases between. The CDR3, as DNA: TGTGCCAGCAGTCACATGGGGGGCACCGGGGAGCTGTTTTTT. Residues: CASSHMGGTGELFF.

This clonotype was observed a handful of times. The chain carries TRBV29-1 and TRBJ2-2, with D unresolved. CDR3 length equals 12 residues. The germline V gene has CDR1 SQVTM and CDR2 ANQGSEA. Trimming stripped 6 bases from V and 2 bases from J, with 7 bases between. CDR3 DNA sequence: TGCAGCGTGAATGAAAACACCGGGGAGCTGTTTTTT. This gives the protein CSVNENTGELFF.